The entry that follows covers one TCR beta chain sequence. Its antigen remains unknown. Assay: immunoSEQ multiplex PCR; the TCRdb copy retains only in-frame clones and omits some. Seen here are 54,000 or so clones, around 90% observed once, and the top ten hold 2%. V lost 1 base, J lost 2 bases, and 8 bases lay in between. The CDR3 has 14 residues. Germline loops: CDR1 SGHAT, CDR2 FQNNGV. This record belongs to a study of T cell responses to AZD1222 COVID-19 vaccine. Study-level results: Regions left unmutated in variants are reportedly the target of nearly half of spike-specific TCRs.

The chain joins TRBV11-2 to TRBJ1-1; no clear D gene. The clonotype comes from an adult in good health. The sequenced sample was peripheral blood, obtained on day 0 of AZD1222 vaccination. The DNA of the CDR3 is TGTGCCAGCAGCTTAGGTCCCGAAAACACTGAAGCTTTCTTT. Encoded protein: CASSLGPENTEAFF.